The entry below describes one T cell receptor (beta chain). This sample was included in a study of blood T cell repertoires in COVID-19. For the study at large: COVID-19 samples, acute and convalescent, were from the United States, Italy and Spain. The analysed material was cDNA or gDNA that came from T cells, B-cell-depleted T cells, or PBMCs.

The Seattle patients, enrolled during active infection, were followed longitudinally. Libraries were prepared by immunoSEQ multiplex PCR; TCRdb keeps only in-frame clonotypes and omits some of them. The repertoire holds around 320,000 clones, with roughly 91% as singletons. Sequenced input: peripheral blood. The receptor was isolated from a woman aged 25 to 39 with COVID-19, enrolled during active disease.

The CDR3 DNA follows: TGTGCCAGCAGCCAAGACGCAGGGGGCAAAACCTATGGCTACACCTTC. Amino acids: CASSQDAGGKTYGYTF. V usage is TRBV14 and J usage is TRBJ1-2; TRBD1 matches 8 bases. Germline-derived CDR1 and CDR2 are SGHDN and FVKESK. Trimming cost V 0 bases and J 4 bases; bases outside gene matches: 7. The CDR3 contains 16 residues.